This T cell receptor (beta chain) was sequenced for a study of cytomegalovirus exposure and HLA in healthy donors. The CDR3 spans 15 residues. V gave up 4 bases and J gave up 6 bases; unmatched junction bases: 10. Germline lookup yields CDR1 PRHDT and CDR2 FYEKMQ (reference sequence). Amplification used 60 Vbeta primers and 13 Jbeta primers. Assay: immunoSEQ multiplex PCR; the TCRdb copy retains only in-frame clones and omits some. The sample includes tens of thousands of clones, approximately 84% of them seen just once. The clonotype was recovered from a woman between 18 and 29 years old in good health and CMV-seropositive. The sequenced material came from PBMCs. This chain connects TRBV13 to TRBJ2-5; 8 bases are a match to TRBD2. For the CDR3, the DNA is TGTGCCAGCAGCTCCCCCGGGGGGGGCGGAAAGACCCAGTACTTC. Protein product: CASSSPGGGGKTQYF.